The 9 T cell receptor beta chains in this list originate from one sample, sequenced in a study of vaccination and CD4 T cells after COVID-19. Their recognized antigens are unknown. The treatment denotes: roughly ten-day PBMC culture with coronavirus spike peptide pools or control peptides (ViraFEST assay). The study sequenced cultured CD4+ T cell DNA using the Oncomine TCR Beta short-read assay. TCRdb independently ran MiXCR on the PCR reads; one entry per CDR3 protein. The repertoire holds about 10,000 distinct CDR3 sequences, with about 64% as singletons. What was sequenced was CD4+ T cells from blood, cultured in vitro. The receptor source for this set is a human donor who had recovered from COVID-19.

This rearrangement joins TRBV11-3 to TRBJ2-3, with 15 bases identical to TRBD2. CDR1 is SGHNT and CDR2 is YENEEA in the germline V gene. V lost 7 bases to trimming and J lost 1 base; unmatched junction nucleotides: 12. This CDR3 is 19 amino acids long. CDR3 sequence: CASTQRWTSGRAGTDTQYF. The CDR3 region has the DNA TGTGCCAGCACTCAAAGGTGGACTAGCGGGAGGGCCGGCACAGATACGCAGTATTTT.

J is TRBJ2-7 and V is TRBV7-2; D gene uncertain. Germline V gene data show CDR1 as SGHTA and CDR2 as FQGNSA. This CDR3 spans 14 amino acids. V gave up 3 bases and J gave up 3 bases, with 12 bases separating them. In nucleotides, the CDR3 is TGTGCCAGCAGCTTTAGTAACAGCTACTACGAGCAGTACTTC. Protein product: CASSFSNSYYEQYF.

A note on this clonotype: Since no conserved phenylalanine or tryptophan closes the CDR3, a read error is the likely cause. The chain uses TRBV19 and TRBJ2-5; D gene uncertain. The CDR3 is made up of 14 amino acids. Germline CDR1 LNHDA, CDR2 SQIVND (reference sequence). V was shortened by 3 bases and J by 1 base, with 9 bases between the two germline ends. The CDR3 coding sequence is TGTGCCAGTAGTATGGTCCTAGGCCAAGAGACCCAGTACTTA. Protein product: CASSMVLGQETQYL.

The J gene is TRBJ2-5, the V gene TRBV12-3 or TRBV12-4; TRBD1 agrees at 7 bases. Trimming at V came to 6 bases and at J to 2 bases, leaving 12 bases not matched to a gene. The CDR3 is 16 amino acids. The CDR3 here is CASSSPRDSYQETQYF. The DNA for the CDR3 is TGTGCCAGCAGCTCCCCGAGGGACAGTTATCAAGAGACCCAGTACTTC.

The chain has TRBV20-1 and TRBJ2-7, with TRBD2 matching over 8 bases. After removal of 5 bases from V and 5 bases from J, the junction contained 14 bases not matched to a gene. The CDR3 is 15 amino acids. Looked up from germline, CDR1 is DFQATT and CDR2 is SNEGSKA (reference sequence). Written as DNA, the CDR3 is TGCAGTGCTCCCAAAGCCGGGAGGGTAGAGGACGAGCAGTACTTC. Amino acid sequence: CSAPKAGRVEDEQYF.

The V gene is TRBV12-3 or TRBV12-4, the J gene TRBJ2-3, with 8 nucleotides matching TRBD2. CDR3 size: 15 residues. With V trimmed by 6 bases and J by 4 bases, 9 bases remained unmatched. DNA of the CDR3: TGTGCCAGCAGGCTTACTAGCGGATCTTCAGATACGCAGTATTTT. Encoded protein: CASRLTSGSSDTQYF.

The rearrangement uses TRBV20-1 and TRBJ2-7; D uncertain. The length of the CDR3 is 12 residues. V lost 3 bases to trimming and J lost 2 bases, with 8 bases between them. CDR1 is DFQATT, CDR2 SNEGSKA, per germline (reference sequence). The CDR3 loop is CSASPTTYEQYF. CDR3 coding DNA: TGCAGTGCTAGTCCCACAACCTACGAGCAGTACTTC.

J is TRBJ1-6 and V is TRBV15, with TRBD1 matching 7 bases. The CDR3 has 13 residues. After removal of 1 base from V and 9 bases from J, the junction contained 0 bases not matched to a gene. The germline V gene has CDR1 LNHNV and CDR2 YYDKDF (reference sequence). The CDR3 protein is CATSRGQGSPLHF. The CDR3 coding sequence is TGTGCCACCAGCAGAGGACAGGGTTCACCCCTCCACTTT.

This CDR3 reads CASGLTGIQPQHF. The CDR3 bases are TGTGCTAGTGGATTAACAGGGATACAGCCCCAGCATTTT. This sequence joins TRBV12-5 and TRBJ1-5; D is possibly TRBD1 (6 bases). Trimming cost V 6 bases and J 7 bases, with 13 bases left between them. Germline V gives CDR1 LGHNT, CDR2 FRNRAP. The CDR3 totals 13 residues.